These 22 T cell receptor beta chains share one sample of origin, sequenced in a study of blood T cell repertoires in COVID-19. Produced via immunoSEQ multiplex PCR; TCRdb's table is partial and in-frame only. The repertoire holds under 200,000 clones, with approximately 87% as singletons. Source material: peripheral blood. These receptors all come from a man aged 18 to 30 with active or convalescent COVID-19.

The chain couples TRBV27 to TRBJ1-5; TRBD1 aligns across 10 bases. Per germline, CDR1 MNHEY and CDR2 SMNVEV (reference sequence). Unmatched junction bases numbered 4, after V lost 5 bases and J lost 6 bases. The CDR3 has 14 amino acids. CDR3 sequence (DNA): TGTGCCAGCAGTCCGGGACAGGGGAGTCAGCCCCAGCATTTT. Translating gives CASSPGQGSQPQHF.

The chain links TRBV28 to TRBJ1-1, with 8 bases that match TRBD1. Germline assignment: CDR1 MDHEN and CDR2 SYDVKM. Trimming at V came to 3 bases and at J to 7 bases, leaving 7 bases not matched to a gene. The CDR3 length is 14 residues. Here the CDR3 DNA reads TGTGCCAGCAGTTTCTCAGGGGGCTGGGGTGAAGCTTTCTTT. It is translated as CASSFSGGWGEAFF.

The chain joins TRBV3-1 (or the pseudogene TRBV3-2) to TRBJ2-3; 7 nucleotides agree with TRBD1. Germline trimming cut 4 bases from V and 8 bases from J; bases unmatched to any gene: 12. The CDR3 runs 15 residues. The germline V gene has CDR1 LGHDT and CDR2 YNNKEL (reference sequence). CDR3 DNA sequence: TGTGCCAGCAGCCCGGACAGGCCGGCTGCACGTACGCAGTATTTT. This codes for CASSPDRPAARTQYF.

This chain connects TRBV18 to TRBJ2-1, with D possibly TRBD1 on 6 matching bases. Trimming removed 3 bases from V and 4 bases from J, with 13 bases in between. Per germline, CDR1 KGHSH and CDR2 LQKENI. CDR3 length equals 15 residues. CDR3 sequence (DNA): TGTGCCAGCTCACCTCCAGGGGCAGGGTACAATGAGCAGTTCTTC. This codes for CASSPPGAGYNEQFF.

This sequence joins TRBV2 and TRBJ1-1, with D perhaps TRBD1 (6 bases). The germline CDR1 and CDR2 sequences are SNHLY and FYNNEI. Trimming left V 2 bases short and J 3 bases short, with 10 bases between. The CDR3 sequence is 14 residues long. CDR3 DNA sequence: TGTGCCAGCAGTGAACAGGGGACCCACACTGAAGCTTTCTTT. It translates to CASSEQGTHTEAFF.

This CDR3 reads CATSRGTVWDEKLFF. In nucleotides, the CDR3 is TGTGCCACCAGCAGAGGGACAGTCTGGGATGAAAAACTGTTTTTT. The rearrangement links TRBV15 to TRBJ1-4; D perhaps matches TRBD1 (6 bases). The CDR3 runs 15 residues. Germline lookup yields CDR1 LNHNV and CDR2 YYDKDF (reference sequence). The ends were cut back, 1 base at V and 6 bases at J, with 12 bases in the middle. Combining the CDR3 with reference TRBV15 and TRBJ1-4 gives the whole variable domain DAMVIQNPRYQVTQFGKPVTLSCSQTLNHNVMYWYQQKSSQAPKLLFHYYDKDFNNEADTPDNFQSRRPNTSFCFLDIRSPGLGDTAMYLCATSRGTVWDEKLFFGSGTQLSVL.

The chain recombines TRBV7-8 with TRBJ1-1; possible D gene TRBD1, 6 bases. CDR1 and CDR2 from the germline V gene are SGHVS and FQNEAQ. CDR3 length: 15 residues. V lost 2 bases, J lost 7 bases, and 17 bases lay in between. This CDR3 is CASSLSSGGAGEAFF. The CDR3 coding sequence is TGTGCCAGCAGCTTATCATCGGGGGGGGCCGGTGAAGCTTTCTTT.

Concerning this clone itself: The junction and the germline gene differ at one end; a read error may be behind it. This sequence joins TRBV2 and TRBJ1-5, with 7 positions matching TRBD1. The CDR3 contains 14 residues. Germline-derived CDR1 and CDR2 are SNHLY and FYNNEI. The CDR3 DNA is TGTGCCAGCGGTGACGTAGGGGGCGATCAGCCCCAGCATTTT. Amino acid sequence: CASGDVGGDQPQHF.

This sequence joins TRBV24-1 and TRBJ1-5, with a weak D call TRBD1 (5 bases). Germline V CDR1 and CDR2: KGHDR, SFDVKD. This CDR3 spans 16 amino acids. Deletions cut 4 bases from V and 4 bases from J, with 16 bases between. CDR3 coding DNA: TGTGCCACCAGTGACTCTGGGAACAGGTGGAATCAGCCCCAGCATTTT. This sequence encodes CATSDSGNRWNQPQHF.

This clone was recorded only once. The V gene is TRBV27, the J gene TRBJ2-7, with 10 bases identical to TRBD1. The length of the CDR3 is 16 residues. The ends lost 10 bases at V and 3 bases at J; junction bases unmatched: 15. CDR1 MNHEY and CDR2 SMNVEV come from the germline V gene (reference sequence). CDR3 residues: CATGTGVLPPNYEQYF. CDR3 bases: TGTGCCACCGGGACAGGGGTCCTTCCACCGAACTACGAGCAGTACTTC.

The chain uses TRBV18 and TRBJ2-7, with D possibly TRBD2 on 6 matching bases. CDR1 is KGHSH and CDR2 is LQKENI in the germline V gene. Trimming shortened V by 8 bases and J by 9 bases, and 20 bases separated the two germline ends. The CDR3 extends over 13 amino acids. CDR3 loop: CASQGPNQEGQYF. The CDR3 nucleotides read TGTGCCAGCCAGGGACCGAACCAGGAGGGGCAGTACTTC. The entire variable domain, with the rest obtained from reference TRBV18 and TRBJ2-7, is as follows: NAGVMQNPRHLVRRRGQEARLRCSPMKGHSHVYWYRQLPEEGLKFMVYLQKENIIDESGMPKERFSAEFPKEGPSILRIQQVVRGDSAAYFCASQGPNQEGQYFGPGTRLTVT.

Here the CDR3 DNA reads TGTGCCAGCACCACGGGATCACCCCTCCACTTT. As protein: CASTTGSPLHF. The chain links TRBV28 to TRBJ1-6; no definite D call. V was pared by 7 bases and J by 10 bases, with 8 bases between. CDR1 is MDHEN and CDR2 is SYDVKM in the germline V gene. The CDR3 totals 11 residues.

The chain couples TRBV4-2 to TRBJ1-6; weak D call: TRBD1 (5 bases). Germline CDR1 reads LGHNA; CDR2 reads YNFKEQ. The CDR3 loop spans 17 amino acids. V was cut by 1 base and J by 2 bases, with 12 bases left in between. The CDR3 loop reads CASSQGGGSPYNSPLHF. In DNA form, the CDR3 reads TGTGCCAGCAGCCAAGGGGGGGGGAGTCCCTATAATTCACCCCTCCACTTT.

The chain combines TRBV18 with TRBJ1-6; D is unclear. The germline gives CDR1 KGHSH, CDR2 LQKENI. V was pared by 5 bases and J by 8 bases, with 13 bases between. This CDR3 comprises 14 residues. The CDR3 sequence: CASSGTDEDSPLHF. The CDR3 nucleotides read TGTGCCAGCTCAGGCACGGATGAGGATTCACCCCTCCACTTT.

V usage is TRBV7-2 and J usage is TRBJ1-1, with D uncertain. The CDR3 runs 12 residues. Germline lookup yields CDR1 SGHTA and CDR2 FQGNSA. V lost 5 bases and J 3 bases, leaving 7 bases between the germline ends. CDR3 nucleotide sequence: TGTGCCAGCAGCCCTGAGTACACTGAAGCTTTCTTT. It encodes CASSPEYTEAFF.

The chain uses TRBV20-1 and TRBJ1-4; D is perhaps TRBD1 (5 bases). Germline CDR1 reads DFQATT; CDR2 reads SNEGSKA (reference sequence). This CDR3 has 15 residues. Trimming cost V 3 bases and J 4 bases, with 15 bases left between them. CDR3 bases: TGCAGTGCTAGTCCTTTCGGGGGGGATAATGAAAAACTGTTTTTT. It encodes CSASPFGGDNEKLFF.

Details on this clone: Its ends do not fully match the called genes, so a read error is possible. The V and J genes are TRBV6-1 and TRBJ2-2, with D possibly matching TRBD1 (5 bases). The CDR3 is 15 residues long. The germline gives CDR1 MNHNS, CDR2 SASEGT. The CDR3 DNA sequence: TGTGCCAGCATTGAAGGGGCGTGGGTCACCGGGGAGCTGTTTTTT. The encoded protein is CASIEGAWVTGELFF.

In its sample, this clone was seen once. The V and J genes are TRBV7-8 and TRBJ1-4; no reliable D call. The CDR3 is made up of 15 amino acids. Between the trimmed V and J ends, which lost 4 bases and 0 bases, there was a span of 9 bases. Germline V CDR1 and CDR2: SGHVS, FQNEAQ. The CDR3 region is CASSSDTTTNEKLFF. As DNA, the CDR3 is TGTGCCAGCAGCTCAGACACCACAACTAATGAAAAACTGTTTTTT.

This sequence joins TRBV7-7 and TRBJ2-7; 13 positions match TRBD2. V lost 5 bases and J lost 7; bases outside the gene matches: 14. This CDR3 contains 17 residues. The germline CDR1 and CDR2 sequences are SSHAT and FNYEAQ (reference sequence). The CDR3 sequence: CASSPLGTSGMVGEQYF. CDR3 coding DNA: TGTGCCAGCAGCCCCCTAGGGACTAGCGGGATGGTTGGTGAGCAGTACTTC.

The chain links TRBV5-4 to TRBJ2-3, with TRBD2 matching 11 bases. The V gene's germline CDR1 is SGHNT and CDR2 YYREEE (reference sequence). This CDR3 has 14 residues. Trimming removed 8 bases from V and 5 bases from J; junction bases left unmatched: 7. The CDR3 region is CASTIGLAGDTQYF. The DNA for the CDR3 is TGTGCCAGTACAATCGGACTAGCGGGAGATACGCAGTATTTT.

Regarding this clone: Other DNA sequences in the sample encode the same CDR3. V is TRBV5-1 and J is TRBJ1-5, with 7 bases identical to TRBD1. V lost 0 bases and J lost 2; bases outside the gene matches: 2. CDR3 length: 15 residues. Germline V lookup: CDR1 SGHRS, CDR2 YFSETQ. This chain's CDR3 is CASSLGQGGNQPQHF. The CDR3 region has the DNA TGCGCCAGCAGCTTGGGACAGGGCGGCAATCAGCCCCAGCATTTT.

The chain joins TRBV21-1 to TRBJ2-7; the tabulated D call, TRBD2, remains unverified against the DNA. TRBV21-1 has pseudogene status. This CDR3 is 14 amino acids long. CDR3 sequence: CASSQRGTSGEQYF. The CDR3 DNA reads TGTGCCAGCAGCCAAAGGGGGACTAGCGGCGAGCAGTACTTC.